A single sample gave rise to the 19 T cell receptor beta chains below, sequenced in a study of T cell responses to AZD1222 COVID-19 vaccine. TCRdb keeps only in-frame clones here, not all; method: immunoSEQ multiplex PCR. The sample holds under 200,000 clones; around 90% are singletons and the top ten take 3.6%. The sample was peripheral blood, taken 28 days after the second dose of the MenACWY control vaccine. These receptors all come from an adult who received the MenACWY meningococcal vaccine as a control.

V usage is TRBV7-3 and J usage is TRBJ1-1, with D maybe TRBD1 (6 bases). Trimming cost V 5 bases and J 5 bases, with 18 bases left between them. The CDR3 is 15 residues long. CDR1 SGHTA and CDR2 FQGTGA come from the germline V gene. This CDR3 is CASSRGQGMTTEAFF. In DNA form, the CDR3 reads TGTGCCAGCAGCCGGGGGCAGGGAATGACTACTGAAGCTTTCTTT.

This chain connects TRBV5-1 to TRBJ1-2; weak D call: TRBD1 (6 bases). This CDR3 region has 15 residues. CDR1 is SGHRS, CDR2 YFSETQ, per germline. V was shortened by 2 bases and J by 2 bases, with 13 bases between the two germline ends. CDR3 sequence: CASSLGQLPNYGYTF. The CDR3 DNA reads TGCGCCAGCAGCTTAGGACAGTTGCCGAACTATGGCTACACCTTC.

The chain has TRBV9 and TRBJ1-1; 9 bases are a match to TRBD1. With V trimmed by 1 base and J by 3 bases, 1 base remained unmatched. This CDR3 has 14 amino acids. The V gene's germline CDR1 is SGDLS and CDR2 YYNGEE. The chain's CDR3 is CASSVRDRDTEAFF. The CDR3 DNA is TGTGCCAGCAGCGTACGGGACAGGGACACTGAAGCTTTCTTT.

The rearrangement uses TRBV3-1 (or the pseudogene TRBV3-2) and TRBJ1-2; D is perhaps TRBD1 (5 bases). Germline CDR1 is LGHDT and CDR2 is YNNKEL (reference sequence). The CDR3 runs 13 residues. Trimming took off 7 bases at V and 0 bases at J, with 9 bases between the two ends. The CDR3 DNA reads TGTGCCAGCAATCGGGGGGCTAACTATGGCTACACCTTC. It is translated as CASNRGANYGYTF.

V is TRBV27 and J is TRBJ1-2; TRBD1 is a possible D gene (6 bases). In germline, CDR1 is MNHEY, CDR2 SMNVEV (reference sequence). The CDR3 is 15 amino acids. The DNA for the CDR3 is TGTGCTAGCGGGGGCCAGGGCGCAGCTAACTATGGCTACACCTTC. Its translation: CASGGQGAANYGYTF.

This chain joins TRBV25-1 and TRBJ1-5, with D possibly TRBD1 on 5 matching bases. CDR1 and CDR2 from the germline V gene are MGHDK and SYGVNS. The V end lost 4 bases, the J end lost 1 base, and 8 bases lay between the germline ends. CDR3 size: 14 residues. The DNA of the CDR3 is TGTGCCAGCAGTGGGGGGGACAGCAATCAGCCCCAGCATTTT. This gives the protein CASSGGDSNQPQHF.

This chain links TRBV9 with TRBJ1-4, with 7 bases identical to TRBD1. Germline lookup yields CDR1 SGDLS and CDR2 YYNGEE. The ends lost 0 bases at V and 0 bases at J; junction bases unmatched: 8. There are 18 residues in the CDR3. Here the CDR3 reads CASSVGGQLIATNEKLFF. The CDR3 DNA follows: TGTGCCAGCAGCGTAGGGGGACAGCTTATTGCAACTAATGAAAAACTGTTTTTT.

This chain links TRBV7-2 with TRBJ1-2; 8 positions agree with TRBD1. Germline CDR1 and CDR2: SGHTA and FQGNSA. The CDR3 is 12 residues long. Trimming cost V 6 bases and J 8 bases; bases outside gene matches: 5. The CDR3 is CASSFDRGGYTF. Here the CDR3 DNA reads TGTGCCAGCAGTTTTGACAGGGGAGGCTACACCTTC.

This clone was recorded only once. This sequence joins TRBV6-5 and TRBJ2-1; D is perhaps TRBD1 (5 bases). The CDR3 is 14 amino acids. Trimming took 7 bases from V and 2 from J, leaving 12 bases between them. Germline CDR1 MNHEY, CDR2 SVGAGI. The CDR3 bases are TGTGCCAGCAATAAGGGCAGGGCCTACAATGAGCAGTTCTTC. Protein sequence: CASNKGRAYNEQFF.

V gene TRBV7-8 combines with J gene TRBJ2-3; D gene uncertain. V was clipped by 8 bases and J by 6 bases, with 6 bases between them. The germline CDR1 and CDR2 sequences are SGHVS and FQNEAQ. The CDR3 is made up of 10 amino acids. This chain's CDR3 is CASSQDTQYF. DNA of the CDR3: TGTGCCAGCTCCCAGGATACGCAGTATTTT.

The chain joins TRBV6-5 to TRBJ1-2; no firm D call. The CDR3 contains 12 residues. Germline CDR1 MNHEY, CDR2 SVGAGI. The V gene lost 8 bases and the J gene lost 8 bases, with 15 bases spanning the gap. CDR3 loop: CASPKPGRGYTF. The CDR3 nucleotides are TGTGCCAGCCCCAAGCCGGGGAGAGGCTACACCTTC.

The rearrangement uses TRBV24-1 and TRBJ2-3; no reliable D call. V was trimmed by 4 bases and J by 2 bases, leaving 9 bases between them. The CDR3 runs 14 residues. CDR1 is KGHDR, CDR2 SFDVKD, per germline. CDR3: CATSDLGLTDTQYF. DNA for the CDR3: TGTGCCACCAGTGACCTGGGCCTCACAGATACGCAGTATTTT.

The chain joins TRBV6-5 to TRBJ1-1; D gene uncertain. This CDR3 has 15 amino acids. CDR1 MNHEY and CDR2 SVGAGI come from the germline V gene. Between the trimmed V and J ends, which lost 8 bases and 5 bases, there was a span of 21 bases. The CDR3 DNA reads TGTGCCAGCGGAGTGGTACTTGGGCAAGGGACTGAAGCTTTCTTT. It codes for CASGVVLGQGTEAFF.

The chain joins TRBV29-1 to TRBJ1-1; TRBD1 agrees at 12 bases. CDR1 and CDR2 (germline): SQVTM, ANQGSEA. Trimming removed 3 bases from V and 11 bases from J; junction bases left unmatched: 7. The CDR3 length is 13 residues. CDR3 sequence: CSVDTGQGARAFF. The CDR3 DNA reads TGCAGCGTTGATACGGGACAGGGGGCGAGGGCTTTCTTT.

V and J are TRBV28 and TRBJ1-1; 7 nucleotides align to TRBD1. Germline CDR1 and CDR2: MDHEN and SYDVKM. V lost 3 bases to trimming and J lost 5 bases; unmatched junction nucleotides: 9. The CDR3 runs to 15 residues. CDR3 sequence (DNA): TGTGCCAGCAGTTTCCGGAACAGGGGAGGTACTGAAGCTTTCTTT. Translated, it gives CASSFRNRGGTEAFF.

J is TRBJ1-6 and V is TRBV4-2; 7 bases are a match to TRBD1. Per the germline V gene, CDR1 is LGHNA and CDR2 is YNFKEQ. Trimming took 1 base from V and 7 from J; bases not matched to a gene: 4. CDR3 length equals 15 residues. The CDR3 DNA sequence: TGTGCCAGCAGCCAAGGTTACAGGGGAAATTCACCCCTCCACTTT. Translated: CASSQGYRGNSPLHF.

The genes are TRBV19 and TRBJ1-5, with 8 bases fitting TRBD1. J lost 3 bases, V lost 6 bases, and 10 bases had no gene match. The CDR3 sequence is 16 residues long. The germline V gene has CDR1 LNHDA and CDR2 SQIVND (reference sequence). The CDR3 nucleotides are TGTGCCAGTAGATATCGACAGGGGAATCTCAATCAGCCCCAGCATTTT. Protein product: CASRYRQGNLNQPQHF.

V usage is TRBV5-1 and J usage is TRBJ1-2, with TRBD1 matching over 8 bases. Germline V lookup: CDR1 SGHRS, CDR2 YFSETQ. The ends lost 0 bases at V and 4 bases at J; junction bases unmatched: 5. The length of the CDR3 is 15 residues. CDR3 protein: CASSLDGQGIYGYTF. The DNA of the CDR3 is TGCGCCAGCAGCTTGGACGGACAGGGTATCTATGGCTACACCTTC.

DNA for the CDR3: TGTGCCAGCTCAAAAGGGGACACTCATGGAAACACCATATATTTT. Translation gives CASSKGDTHGNTIYF. This chain links TRBV18 with TRBJ1-3; possible D gene TRBD1, 6 bases. The germline V gene has CDR1 KGHSH and CDR2 LQKENI. The CDR3 loop spans 15 amino acids. Deletions cut 5 bases from V and 3 bases from J, with 14 bases between.